The sequence of this T cell receptor beta chain was determined in a study of T-cell reconstitution after alpha-beta-depleted transplantation in children. Ten or more counts support this clonotype. TCRbeta library construction was performed incorporating unique molecular identifiers. MiXCR, applied by TCRdb to the PCR reads, yields one record per CDR3 protein. The table records fewer than 130,000 distinct CDR3 sequences, over 9% of them present only once. This receptor was taken from a human donor who donated a stem cell graft to a child with acute lymphoblastic leukemia. The sequencing used PBMCs from the stem cell graft donor, collected from the stem cell graft.

The CDR3 sequence is CASSSWDEQYF. The CDR3 DNA sequence: TGTGCCAGCAGTTCATGGGACGAGCAGTACTTC. The chain recombines TRBV12-3 or TRBV12-4 with TRBJ2-7; D is ambiguous. V was trimmed by 4 bases and J by 5 bases, leaving 6 bases between them. This CDR3 region has 11 residues.